This T cell receptor (beta chain) was recorded in a study of identical twins. The CDR3 is 16 amino acids. The germline CDR1 and CDR2 sequences are SGHRS and YFSETQ. V lost 6 bases and J 1 base, leaving 18 bases between the germline ends. This clonotype came up a few times. TCRdb fed the 5' RACE reads into MiXCR, producing one record per CDR3 protein. This table holds approximately 470,000 distinct CDR3 sequences, 14% found once. The same data also contributed to another study, on yellow fever vaccine responses in identical twins.

This clonotype was obtained from a young woman in good health. This chain links TRBV5-1 with TRBJ2-3; a weak D match, TRBD2 (7 bases). The sample was CD4+ T cells sorted from blood. The CDR3 nucleotides read TGCGCCAGCACTAAGGGGGGGACCGCCGGCACAGATACGCAGTATTTT. Translating it yields CASTKGGTAGTDTQYF.